Below are 21 T cell receptor beta chains sequenced from a single sample in a study of PD-L1 blockade in urothelial cancer. Sequenced by immunoSEQ multiplex PCR; TCRdb stores in-frame clones only, minus some. The sample comprises 30,000 to 40,000 clones, about 87% of which are singletons, and 15% to 17% rests with the top ten. Documented time point: pretreatment peripheral blood. This sample comprised PBMCs, obtained around atezolizumab (anti-PD-L1) treatment. The receptors originated from a man aged 60 to 75 with urothelial cancer.

This sequence joins TRBV4-2 and TRBJ1-2, with no clear D. V dropped 1 base and J dropped 2 bases, with 11 bases sitting between them. Germline loops: CDR1 LGHNA, CDR2 YNFKEQ. The CDR3 runs 15 residues. The CDR3 coding sequence is TGTGCCAGCAGCCAAGTAGCGGATTCCAACTATGGCTACACCTTC. Translated: CASSQVADSNYGYTF.

This sequence joins TRBV4-3 and TRBJ1-4, with a possible D match to TRBD1 (5 bases). Germline V CDR1 and CDR2: LGHNA, YSLEER. Trimming left V 2 bases short and J 3 bases short, with 10 bases between. The CDR3 sequence is 15 residues long. The CDR3 nucleotides read TGCGCCAGCAGCCAATCTCCCAGGGCTAATGAAAAACTGTTTTTT. As protein: CASSQSPRANEKLFF.

The chain recombines TRBV7-9 with TRBJ1-4; 11 positions agree with TRBD1. In germline, CDR1 is SEHNR, CDR2 FQNEAQ (reference sequence). Trimming at V came to 7 bases and at J to 8 bases, leaving 9 bases not matched to a gene. CDR3 length: 15 amino acids. The CDR3 protein is CASMNTGQGGEKLFF. CDR3 coding DNA: TGTGCCAGCATGAACACGGGACAGGGGGGAGAAAAACTGTTTTTT.

The chain combines TRBV2 with TRBJ1-5; TRBD1 might be the D (6 bases). Per the germline V gene, CDR1 is SNHLY and CDR2 is FYNNEI. Trimming pared 6 bases from V and 4 bases from J, leaving 19 bases between. The CDR3 has 16 residues. The CDR3 nucleotides read TGTGCCAGCAGCCCCACTAGGACAGTGGGTAATCAGCCCCAGCATTTT. Its translation: CASSPTRTVGNQPQHF.

This clone was found once. The rearrangement joins TRBV14 to TRBJ2-2; perhaps TRBD1 as D (5 bases). Germline assignment: CDR1 SGHDN and CDR2 FVKESK. Trimming removed 0 bases from V and 6 bases from J, with 14 bases in between. The CDR3 is 16 amino acids. CDR3 sequence (DNA): TGTGCCAGCAGCCAAGATGGGGCCCTAAGGGCCGGGGAGCTGTTTTTT. Translation: CASSQDGALRAGELFF.

This clone was counted a single time. V usage is TRBV5-1 and J usage is TRBJ1-1; 8 bases are a match to TRBD1. The CDR3 runs 13 residues. The ends lost 5 bases at V and 6 bases at J; junction bases unmatched: 6. Germline CDR1 reads SGHRS; CDR2 reads YFSETQ. CDR3 sequence (DNA): TGCGCCAGCAGATTGACAGGGGCCCCTGAAGCTTTCTTT. Protein: CASRLTGAPEAFF.

This clone was counted between two and nine times. The chain employs TRBV12-5 and TRBJ2-2; possibly TRBD2 for D (5 bases). The CDR3 covers 14 residues. Germline assignment: CDR1 LGHNT and CDR2 FRNRAP. V was shortened by 7 bases and J by 8 bases, with 17 bases between the two germline ends. This CDR3 is CASAAGVTRGELFF. DNA of the CDR3: TGTGCTAGTGCTGCGGGCGTTACTCGGGGGGAGCTGTTTTTT.

The chain uses TRBV9 and TRBJ2-7; D not certain. The CDR3 extends over 14 amino acids. V was cut by 0 bases and J by 0 bases, with 7 bases left in between. CDR1 and CDR2 from the germline V gene are SGDLS and YYNGEE. DNA of the CDR3: TGTGCCAGCAGCGTAGGAGGAAGCTCCTACGAGCAGTACTTC. It is translated as CASSVGGSSYEQYF.

The V gene is TRBV5-4, the J gene TRBJ1-1; 8 nucleotides line up with TRBD1. The CDR3 contains 15 residues. J gave up 10 bases and V 0 bases, and 11 bases lay outside the gene matches. CDR1 and CDR2 from the germline V gene are SGHNT and YYREEE (reference sequence). In DNA, the CDR3 is TGTGCCAGCAGCTTGGCCCGAGCAGGGGGCGTCTCAGCTTTCTTT. Translation gives CASSLARAGGVSAFF.

The rearrangement joins TRBV6-5 to TRBJ2-5; D ambiguous. V was clipped by 6 bases and J by 1 base, with 12 bases between them. Per the germline V gene, CDR1 is MNHEY and CDR2 is SVGAGI. The CDR3 is 14 amino acids. The CDR3 loop reads CASSPESAQETQYF. In DNA, the CDR3 is TGTGCCAGCAGCCCGGAGAGCGCCCAAGAGACCCAGTACTTC.

The rearrangement links TRBV28 to TRBJ2-3; 12 bases are shared with TRBD2. Germline CDR1 reads MDHEN; CDR2 reads SYDVKM. Trimming cost V 4 bases and J 5 bases; bases outside gene matches: 22. This CDR3 spans 21 amino acids. CDR3 residues: CASSSTTTAPGLAGLRDTQYF. The CDR3 nucleotides read TGTGCCAGCAGTTCTACGACAACCGCCCCAGGACTAGCGGGATTGAGAGATACGCAGTATTTT.

The rearrangement joins TRBV5-1 to TRBJ2-5; TRBD2 aligns across 8 bases. V was pared by 7 bases and J by 5 bases, with 10 bases of the junction left unmatched. Germline V CDR1 and CDR2: SGHRS, YFSETQ. This CDR3 has 14 residues. The CDR3 protein is CASHTGRGGETQYF. The DNA for the CDR3 is TGCGCCAGCCACACTGGACGCGGGGGGGAGACCCAGTACTTC. Together with reference TRBV5-1 and TRBJ2-5, the CDR3 gives the full variable domain: KAGVTQTPRYLIKTRGQQVTLSCSPISGHRSVSWYQQTPGQGLQFLFEYFSETQRNKGNFPGRFSGRQFSNSRSEMNVSTLELGDSALYLCASHTGRGGETQYFGPGTRLLVL.

The CDR3 DNA reads TGTGCCAGCACCGAAGCGGGCCCCAGCTCCTACAATGAGCAGTTCTTC. Its translation is CASTEAGPSSYNEQFF. The chain is built from TRBV28 and TRBJ2-1; perhaps TRBD2 as D (6 bases). Trimming removed 7 bases at V and 0 bases at J, with 16 bases between. This CDR3 has 16 amino acids. Per the germline V gene, CDR1 is MDHEN and CDR2 is SYDVKM.

This clone was found once. V usage is TRBV5-5 and J usage is TRBJ2-1; 12 bases are a match to TRBD2. This CDR3 region has 17 residues. V dropped 4 bases and J dropped 0; count of bases not matched to a gene: 5. Germline CDR1 is SGHKS and CDR2 is YYEKEE (reference sequence). The CDR3 region is CASSPGLAGHSYNEQFF. DNA for the CDR3: TGTGCCAGCAGCCCGGGACTAGCGGGCCACTCCTACAATGAGCAGTTCTTC.

The chain is built from TRBV5-1 and TRBJ2-2, with 9 bases that match TRBD2. CDR1 is SGHRS and CDR2 is YFSETQ in the germline V gene. Trimming took 4 bases from V and 0 from J; bases not matched to a gene: 4. The CDR3 is 16 amino acids. The CDR3 loop is CASSPLAGSNTGELFF. CDR3 nucleotides: TGCGCCAGCAGCCCCCTAGCGGGATCGAACACCGGGGAGCTGTTTTTT.

This chain uses TRBV27 with TRBJ1-1, with D hard to call. Germline V gene sequence: CDR1 MNHEY, CDR2 SMNVEV (reference sequence). V lost 6 bases to trimming and J lost 6 bases, with 20 bases between them. The CDR3 runs to 15 residues. The CDR3 region has the DNA TGTGCCAGCAGCTTCCTCGCCCGGAGAGGCGCTGAAGCTTTCTTT. Translating gives CASSFLARRGAEAFF.

V and J are TRBV27 and TRBJ2-2; tentatively, D is TRBD2 (6 bases). Germline V gene sequence: CDR1 MNHEY, CDR2 SMNVEV (reference sequence). The CDR3 spans 14 residues. Trimming shortened V by 1 base and J by 7 bases, and 10 bases separated the two germline ends. The CDR3 DNA sequence: TGTGCCAGCAGTTTATTGGCGGGAAACGGGGAGCTGTTTTTT. Its protein product is CASSLLAGNGELFF.

This chain links TRBV7-3 with TRBJ2-1; 14 positions match TRBD2. Germline CDR1 SGHTA, CDR2 FQGTGA. This CDR3 spans 15 amino acids. Unmatched junction bases numbered 7, after V lost 5 bases and J lost 10 bases. CDR3 coding DNA: TGTGCCAGCAGCCCGGGACTAGCGGGAGTGGAGGAGCAGTTCTTC. Translation: CASSPGLAGVEEQFF. The full variable domain, with the rest looked up from reference TRBV7-3 and TRBJ2-1, is GAGVSQTPSNKVTEKGKYVELRCDPISGHTALYWYRQSLGQGPEFLIYFQGTGAADDSGLPNDRFFAVRPEGSVSTLKIQRTERGDSAVYLCASSPGLAGVEEQFFGPGTRLTVL.

The V gene is TRBV10-3, the J gene TRBJ1-5; maybe TRBD1 (5 bases). Per the germline V gene, CDR1 is ENHRY and CDR2 is SYGVKD. Trimming removed 8 bases at V and 2 bases at J, with 16 bases between. CDR3 length: 15 amino acids. CDR3 bases: TGTGCCATCCAGGCAGGTCAGGGTGGCAATCAGCCCCAGCATTTT. Its protein is CAIQAGQGGNQPQHF.

The rearrangement joins TRBV2 to TRBJ1-2; TRBD1 matches at 9 bases. The CDR3 is 13 residues long. The trim removed 6 bases at V and 3 bases at J, leaving 2 bases unmatched. The germline V gene has CDR1 SNHLY and CDR2 FYNNEI. CDR3 coding DNA: TGTGCCAGCAGCCGACAGGGGGACTATGGCTACACCTTC. It is translated as CASSRQGDYGYTF.

This clone has a handful of counts. This chain links TRBV5-4 with TRBJ2-5; 13 nucleotides line up with TRBD2. V trimming: 4 bases; J trimming: 1 base; junction bases outside the gene matches: 4. Germline V gene sequence: CDR1 SGHNT, CDR2 YYREEE (reference sequence). The CDR3 contains 16 residues. The CDR3 loop reads CASSARTSGSQETQYF. The CDR3 DNA follows: TGTGCCAGCAGCGCACGGACTAGCGGGAGCCAAGAGACCCAGTACTTC.